This T cell receptor beta chain appears in the sequencing data of a study of blood T cell repertoires in COVID-19. Study as a whole: Samples representing acute and convalescent COVID-19 were sourced from the United States, Italy and Spain.

Followed longitudinally, the Seattle patients had been enrolled during active infection. This CDR3 has 17 residues. The V gene end was trimmed by 1 base and the J gene end by 0 bases; junction bases not matched to a gene: 7. The germline V gene encodes CDR1 MNHEY and CDR2 SVGEGT. Source study methods: Reference gene primer amplification yielded estimated nucleated cell counts. TCRdb keeps only in-frame clones here, not all; method: immunoSEQ multiplex PCR. V, J and clone size are those of that table, while D and trimming were read from the DNA. This table has fewer than 150,000 clones, about 90% appearing once.

The receptor comes from a woman aged 60 to 75 with COVID-19, enrolled during active disease. Sequenced sample: peripheral blood. V is TRBV6-2 or TRBV6-3 and J is TRBJ1-2, with 8 nucleotides matching TRBD1. In DNA, the CDR3 is TGTGCCAGCAGTTACTACGGACAGGGCGCCTCTAACTATGGCTACACCTTC. Residues: CASSYYGQGASNYGYTF.